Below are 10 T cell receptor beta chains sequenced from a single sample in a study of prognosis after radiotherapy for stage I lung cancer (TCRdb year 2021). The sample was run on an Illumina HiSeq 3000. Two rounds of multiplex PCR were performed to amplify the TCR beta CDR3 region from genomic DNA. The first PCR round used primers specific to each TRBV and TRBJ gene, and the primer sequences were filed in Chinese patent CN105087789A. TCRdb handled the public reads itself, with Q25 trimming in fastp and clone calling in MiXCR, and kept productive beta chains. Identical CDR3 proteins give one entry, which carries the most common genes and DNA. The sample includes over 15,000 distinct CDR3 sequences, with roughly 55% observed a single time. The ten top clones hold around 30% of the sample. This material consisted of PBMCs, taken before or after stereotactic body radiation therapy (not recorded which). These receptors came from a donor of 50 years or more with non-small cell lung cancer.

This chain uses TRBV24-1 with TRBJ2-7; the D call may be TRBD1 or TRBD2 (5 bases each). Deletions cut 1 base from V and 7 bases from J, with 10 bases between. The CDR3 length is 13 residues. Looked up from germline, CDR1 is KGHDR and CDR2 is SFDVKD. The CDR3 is CATSDLSGGEQYF. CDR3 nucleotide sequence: TGTGCCACCAGTGATTTAAGTGGGGGAGAGCAGTACTTC.

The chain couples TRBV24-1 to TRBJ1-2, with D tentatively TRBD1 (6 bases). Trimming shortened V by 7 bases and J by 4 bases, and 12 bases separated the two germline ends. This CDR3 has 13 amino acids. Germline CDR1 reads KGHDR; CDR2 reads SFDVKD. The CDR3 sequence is CATRAGGGYGYTF. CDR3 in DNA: TGTGCCACCAGAGCGGGAGGGGGCTATGGCTACACCTTC.

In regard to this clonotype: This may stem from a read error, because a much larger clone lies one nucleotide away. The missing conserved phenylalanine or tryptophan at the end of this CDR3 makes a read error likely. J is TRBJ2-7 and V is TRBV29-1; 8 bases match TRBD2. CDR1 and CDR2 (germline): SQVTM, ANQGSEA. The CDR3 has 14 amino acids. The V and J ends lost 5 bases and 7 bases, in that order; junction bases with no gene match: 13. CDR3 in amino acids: CSVTVGASGSEQYS. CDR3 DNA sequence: TGCAGCGTTACCGTCGGGGCTAGCGGGTCGGAGCAGTACTCC.

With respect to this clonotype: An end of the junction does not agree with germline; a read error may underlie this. The CDR3 here is CVSSYSSGLVRGEQFF. In DNA, the CDR3 is TGTGTCAGCAGTTACTCCAGTGGTCTGGTTCGGGGTGAGCAGTTCTTC. The chain links TRBV6-6 to TRBJ2-1, with D perhaps TRBD2 (5 bases). This CDR3 has 16 amino acids. Germline values: CDR1 MNHNY, CDR2 SVGAGI (reference sequence).

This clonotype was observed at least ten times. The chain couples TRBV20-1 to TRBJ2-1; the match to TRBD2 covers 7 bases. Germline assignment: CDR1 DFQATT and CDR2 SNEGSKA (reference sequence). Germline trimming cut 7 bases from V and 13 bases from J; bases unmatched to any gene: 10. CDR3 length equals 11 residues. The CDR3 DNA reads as TGCAGTGGACAAGAGCGGGACTTACAGTTCTTC. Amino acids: CSGQERDLQFF.

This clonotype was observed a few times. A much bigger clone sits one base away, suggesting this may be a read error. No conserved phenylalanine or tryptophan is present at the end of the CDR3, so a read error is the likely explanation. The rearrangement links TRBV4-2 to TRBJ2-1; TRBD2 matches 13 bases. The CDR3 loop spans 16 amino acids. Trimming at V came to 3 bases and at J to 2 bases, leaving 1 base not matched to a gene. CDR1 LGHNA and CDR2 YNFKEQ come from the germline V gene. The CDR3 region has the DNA TGTGCCAGCAGCCAGACTAGCGGGAGGCCCTACAATGAGCAGTTCCTC. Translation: CASSQTSGRPYNEQFL.

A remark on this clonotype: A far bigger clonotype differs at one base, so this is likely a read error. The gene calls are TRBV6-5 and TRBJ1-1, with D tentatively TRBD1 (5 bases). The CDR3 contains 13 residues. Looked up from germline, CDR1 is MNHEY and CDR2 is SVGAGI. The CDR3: CASSSEGNTESFF. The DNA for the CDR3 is TGTGCCAGCAGTTCCGAGGGGAACACTGAATCTTTCTTT.

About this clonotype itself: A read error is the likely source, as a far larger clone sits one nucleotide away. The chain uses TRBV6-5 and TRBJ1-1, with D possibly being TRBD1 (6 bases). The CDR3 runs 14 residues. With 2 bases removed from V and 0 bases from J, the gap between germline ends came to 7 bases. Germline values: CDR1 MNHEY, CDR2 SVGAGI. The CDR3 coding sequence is TGTGCCAGCAGTTACGGGGACATGAACACTGAAGCTTTCTTT. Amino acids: CASSYGDMNTEAFF.

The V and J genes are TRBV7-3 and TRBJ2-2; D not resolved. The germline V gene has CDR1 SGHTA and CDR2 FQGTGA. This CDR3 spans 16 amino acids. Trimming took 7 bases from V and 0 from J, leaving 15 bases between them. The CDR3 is CASTPGEVANTGELFF. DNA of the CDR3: TGTGCCAGCACACCTGGGGAAGTGGCGAACACCGGGGAGCTGTTTTTT.

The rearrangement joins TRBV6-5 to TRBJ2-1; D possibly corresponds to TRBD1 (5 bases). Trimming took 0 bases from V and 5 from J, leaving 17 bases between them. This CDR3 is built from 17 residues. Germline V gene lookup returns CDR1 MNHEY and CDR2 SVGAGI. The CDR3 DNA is TGTGCCAGCAGTTACTCGAATTCTGGGGCGCTGGACAATGAGCAGTTCTTC. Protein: CASSYSNSGALDNEQFF.